The present T cell receptor (beta chain) was sequenced within a study of human T cells and chemical hapten exposure (dated by TCRdb to the early 2020s). Broadly, across the study: For sensitization, 2% DPC in acetone was applied to a roughly 2 cm by roughly 2 cm area of upper inner arm skin. Weekly therapeutic DPC doses were additionally applied to the scalp of patients throughout the roughly 22-week study period. Patch testing was performed on the upper back with Finn chambers containing 0.01% DPC, and the patch tests were scored after 6 days according to International Contact Dermatitis Research Group standards. The patient cohort, mostly female, included alopecia areata with under or over 50% scalp involvement, alopecia totalis and alopecia universalis. Libraries were combined into a pool for sequencing, and differences in TCR yield between samples came mainly from small differences in library volumes within the pool. The study tracked peripheral blood TCR repertoire changes in vivo during primary and secondary sensitization to the hapten diphenylcyclopropenone (DPC) in alopecia patients. Blood samples were taken from patients before sensitization (week 0) and at 2, 6 and about 24 weeks after DPC sensitization. Twenty-nine alopecia patients gave blood for TCR sequencing at one to four time points (pre-sensitization, 2, 6 and 24 weeks).

The V end loses 6 bases and the J end loses 4 bases, and a stretch of 15 bases separates them. The CDR1 and CDR2 encoded by the germline V gene (reference sequence) are MNHEY and SMNVEV. The CDR3 contains 14 residues, cysteine and phenylalanine counted. Only the CDR3 portion is preserved as DNA: 42 bases, with reading frame beginning at the first base. The sample holds many counts of this clonotype. Its antigen remains undetermined. Base qualities are missing; no much larger clone stands one base away. The paper's findings and limits, for the study overall: Patch test score was positively correlated with the number of PT1 expanded TCRs, with significance at thresholds 8, 16 and 32 but not at 4. After repeated subsampling, the strength of the expansion versus patch-test correlation and the threshold at which it became significant changed. No change with DPC sensitization was found in the number of TCRs above 1 in 1000 frequency, and no evidence of global repertoire structure alterations was found. Expanded TCRs formed significantly more large CDR3 similarity clusters than pre-sensitization or healthy control sets, consistent with antigen-driven responses. Because all patients had alopecia, a presumed autoimmune disease, the immune response of the patients might differ from that of healthy individuals.

The time point label on this specimen signifies: patch test 1, 2 weeks after DPC sensitization. The treatment or condition label here, explained by the study, means: therapeutic diphenylcyclopropenone sensitization with weekly scalp DPC. At every patch-test visit, the blood draw took place before the patch test was put on. Patients were considered eligible if aged 18 to 70, diagnosed with alopecia and deemed suitable for DPC therapy, and patients were excluded if pregnant. Total RNA was extracted from unfractionated whole blood that had been collected in Tempus Blood RNA tubes. Library preparation employed RACE. Sequenced on a NextSeq 500. Library preparation attached unique molecular identifiers to individual cDNA molecules for quantitative, reproducible TCR counting. For every blood RNA sample, sequencing covered both the TCR alpha and TCR beta chains. The source study handled its data this way. A median of about 89,000 TCRs per sample was observed, with a range of about 23,224 to 750,000. V, J and CDR3 annotation of the TCR reads was performed with the Decombinator software suite. To make PS versus PT1 abundance plots, every sample was subsampled to the same number of TCRs (28,000). Expanded TCRs were defined as absent before sensitization and observed at least eight times at the 2-week time point. The public reads were quality trimmed at Q25 with fastp and then assembled into clones with MiXCR by TCRdb, keeping productive beta chains. One record per CDR3 amino acid sequence lists the most common genes and DNA. The V and J calls here are based on TCRdb, not the publication. The sample table contains approximately 71,000 distinct CDR3 sequences; only one count was recorded for around 9.8% of them. 3% to 3.5% of the sample belongs to the ten largest clones.

Sequences were derived from whole blood, sampled in connection with sensitization to the hapten diphenylcyclopropenone (DPC). This sequence was found in a middle-aged woman with alopecia areata. Some clones in this sample may be carry-over from other donors' samples. The chain links TRBV27 with TRBJ1-2, and possibly TRBD1, on 5 matching bases. The nucleotides read TGTGCCAGCAGCCCTGGAGGGGTGAGCTATGGCTACACCTTC. Its protein product is CASSPGGVSYGYTF.